Listed below are T cell receptor beta chains from one sample, sequenced in a study of blood T cells in healthy people across ages. Each CDR3 protein gets one entry after TCRdb re-called the 5' RACE reads with MiXCR. The sample yields about 1 million distinct CDR3 sequences, 40% to 45% seen once. Sequencing was done on a sample of blood. The source is a woman aged 55-70 years in good health. The CDR3 runs from the conserved cysteine through the conserved F or W. D genes are given only for firm matches. Rows give clone size only sometimes, using once, few, many, or a class for an expanded clone.

D gene	clone size	J gene	V gene	CDR3 DNA	CDR3 protein
TRBD2	-	TRBJ2-1	TRBV20-1	TGCAGTGCTAGAGAGGCGAGCGGGAGCTCCTACAATGAGCAGTTCTTC	CSAREASGSSYNEQFF
-	few	TRBJ1-6	TRBV5-6	TGTGCCAGCAGCCGGGACATAATGGGCTATAATTCACCCCTCCACTTT	CASSRDIMGYNSPLHF
-	few	TRBJ2-1	TRBV29-1	TGCAGCGTTGTGGGACGAGCGGCTGGTTATGAGCAGTTCTTC	CSVVGRAAGYEQFF
-	-	TRBJ2-5	TRBV20-1	TGCAGTGCTAGAGGAGCGGTGGTCCAAGAGACCCAGTACTTC	CSARGAVVQETQYF
-	once	TRBJ2-7	TRBV15	TGTGCCACCAGCAGAGAGAAGGCTGACTGGGAGCAGTACTTC	CATSREKADWEQYF
TRBD2	-	TRBJ2-1	TRBV4-2	TGTGCCAGCAGCCAAGAACCTAGCGGGGGGGCGAATGAGCAGTTCTTC	CASSQEPSGGANEQFF
TRBD2	-	TRBJ2-3	TRBV12-3/TRBV12-4	TGTGCCAGCAGTTTGTGGCGGGGGGGTATGGATACGCAGTATTTT	CASSLWRGGMDTQYF
TRBD2	-	TRBJ2-3	TRBV4-1	TGCGCCAGCAGCCAAGCTAGCGGGGTTAGCACAGATACGCAGTATTTT	CASSQASGVSTDTQYF
TRBD1	few	TRBJ2-7	TRBV7-9	TGTGCCAGCAGCCGTACAGGGGGGTCGGACTACGAGCAGTACTTC	CASSRTGGSDYEQYF
-	-	TRBJ2-3	TRBV10-3	TGTGCCACCCTCCCCGGGAAAACAGATACGCAGTATTTT	CATLPGKTDTQYF
-	few	TRBJ2-7	TRBV5-1	TGCGCCAGCAGCAATTCTTCCAGGGGGGCCTACTTCGAGCAGTACTTC	CASSNSSRGAYFEQYF
TRBD2	few	TRBJ2-1	TRBV15	TGTGCCACCAGCAGAGATGTGGGGACTAGCGGGAGAAAGGTGTTCTTC	CATSRDVGTSGRKVFF
TRBD1	-	TRBJ2-1	TRBV3-1	TGTGCCAGCAGAGCGATGACAGGGAGCTCCTACAATGAGCAGTTCTTC	CASRAMTGSSYNEQFF
TRBD1	once	TRBJ1-1	TRBV3-1	TGTGCCAGCAGAAGGGACAGCGCCATGAACACTGAAGCTTTCTTT	CASRRDSAMNTEAFF
-	-	TRBJ2-1	TRBV20-1	TGCAGTGCTAGAATGGCGGGGAGCTCCTACAATGAGCAGTTCTTC	CSARMAGSSYNEQFF
TRBD1	-	TRBJ2-7	TRBV27	TGTGCCAGCAGCCGAACAGGGGCAGCTAGCTCAACCCGCTACGAGCAGTACTTC	CASSRTGAASSTRYEQYF